This paragraph covers one T cell receptor (beta chain) sequence. Its matching antigen is unknown. The source of the sample is a study of cytomegalovirus exposure and HLA in healthy donors. In the study overall: Samples from HLA-typed donors yielded approximately 80 million unique TCRs in an early data release. Membership in the Caucasian-associated ancestry cluster was found for around four fifths of approximately 430 genotyped donors. Study conclusions and caveats: The authors later found most CMV-associated TCR beta chains appeared HLA-restricted. Accounts indicate the classifier identified cytomegalovirus status with strong specificity and sensitivity.

PCR used 60 Vbeta primers and 13 Jbeta primers. The data were produced by immunoSEQ multiplex PCR, yet TCRdb's version contains in-frame clones alone and is incomplete. The repertoire holds 150,000 to 200,000 clones, approximately 88% seen once, with approximately 1.5% in the top ten. The V end was cut by 5 bases, the J end by 4 bases, with 17 bases between. Germline lookup yields CDR1 SEHNR and CDR2 FQNEAQ (reference sequence). This CDR3 region has 15 residues. Sequencing was carried out using PBMCs. The chain links TRBV7-9 to TRBJ1-2; D perhaps matches TRBD1 (5 bases). The sequence came from a woman younger than 30 in good health and CMV-seronegative. CDR3 DNA: TGTGCCAGCAGCCGAAGCTCCGGACATAGCTATGGCTACACCTTC. Its protein product is CASSRSSGHSYGYTF.